This note documents a single T cell receptor beta chain sequence. Its recognized antigen is unknown. It has no much larger one-base neighbor in the sample; base qualities were not kept. This sample was included in a study of blood T cell repertoires in COVID-19 (TCRdb year 2020). For the study in its entirety: Samples from collaborators originated in the United States, Italy and Spain and spanned both the acute and convalescent phases of COVID-19. The material from the prospective study consisted of cDNA or gDNA derived from T cells, B-cell-depleted T cells, or PBMCs. Where HLA class I and class II types were available, the types were taken from metadata supplied by the sample provider, not from assay-based typing. Sample metadata almost always included a de-identified subject ID, COVID-19 status, age in years and sex. Samples came from the ongoing ImmuneRACE study (first 160 participants) plus 1,254 subjects from 6 global collaborators. The dataset comprised deeply sampled blood TCRbeta repertoires from subjects exposed to, actively infected with, or recovered from COVID-19. The repertoires were released in a freely available public database intended as a resource for research on the immune response to SARS-CoV-2. Broader findings and caveats from the paper: The amount of clinical and demographic metadata varied by source and participant and was provided uncurated.

CDR1 is given as LNHNV and CDR2 as YYDKDF, both from the germline V gene (reference sequence). From cysteine to phenylalanine, the CDR3 is 14 amino acids long. Left in the record is the CDR3 DNA by itself, 42 bases read in frame from the first base. Trimmed from V: 4 bases; trimmed from J: 5 bases; junction bases lacking a gene match: 5. TCRbeta CDR3 regions were amplified from genomic DNA using the immunoSEQ Assay, a bias-controlled multiplex PCR. The authors' analysis ran thus. The number of nucleated cells in each sample was estimated by amplification of reference gene primers within the assay. Sequence reads were collapsed and filtered to measure the absolute abundance of every unique TCRbeta CDR3 rearrangement. For each sample, productive Simpson clonality was calculated as the square root of Simpson's diversity index over productive rearrangements. The table was pulled from immuneACCESS by TCRdb, which kept in-frame rearrangements only. Such tables lose some clones; where checked, under half of the loss comes from unresolved V genes, and the rest has no known cause. D and trimming come from the DNA, and the V and J calls and clone size come from that table. The sample table contains 150,000 to 200,000 clones; only one count was recorded for approximately 90% of them. The top ten clones comprise 4.8% of the sample.

In Seattle, one collaborating source enrolled patients while the infection was active and tracked those patients longitudinally over the course of disease. Each collaborating institution followed its own protocols to collect whole blood in K2EDTA tubes. For TCRbeta analysis, collaborators shipped samples as frozen whole blood, isolated PBMCs, or DNA extracted from either of those sample types. Sequenced input: peripheral blood. The receptor's source is a man aged 25-45 years with COVID-19, enrolled during active disease. Recombination linked TRBV15 to TRBJ1-5, with 7 middle bases fitting TRBD1. The CDR3 protein: CATSKTQGDQPQHF. The nucleotides read TGTGCCACCAGCAAGACCCAGGGGGATCAGCCCCAGCATTTT.